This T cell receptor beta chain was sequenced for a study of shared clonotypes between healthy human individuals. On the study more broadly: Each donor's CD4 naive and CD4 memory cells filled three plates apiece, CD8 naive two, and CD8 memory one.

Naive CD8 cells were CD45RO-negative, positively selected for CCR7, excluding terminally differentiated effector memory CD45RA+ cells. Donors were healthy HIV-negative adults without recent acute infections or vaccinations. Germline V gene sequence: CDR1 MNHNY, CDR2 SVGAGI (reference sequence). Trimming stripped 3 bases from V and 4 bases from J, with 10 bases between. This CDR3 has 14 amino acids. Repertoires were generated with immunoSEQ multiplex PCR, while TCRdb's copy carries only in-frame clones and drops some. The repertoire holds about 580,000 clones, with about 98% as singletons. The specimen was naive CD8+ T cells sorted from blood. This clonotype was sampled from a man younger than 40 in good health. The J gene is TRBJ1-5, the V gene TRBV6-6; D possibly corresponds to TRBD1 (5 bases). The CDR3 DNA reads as TGTGCCAGCAGTTATTATGGGGGAAATCAGCCCCAGCATTTT. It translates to CASSYYGGNQPQHF.